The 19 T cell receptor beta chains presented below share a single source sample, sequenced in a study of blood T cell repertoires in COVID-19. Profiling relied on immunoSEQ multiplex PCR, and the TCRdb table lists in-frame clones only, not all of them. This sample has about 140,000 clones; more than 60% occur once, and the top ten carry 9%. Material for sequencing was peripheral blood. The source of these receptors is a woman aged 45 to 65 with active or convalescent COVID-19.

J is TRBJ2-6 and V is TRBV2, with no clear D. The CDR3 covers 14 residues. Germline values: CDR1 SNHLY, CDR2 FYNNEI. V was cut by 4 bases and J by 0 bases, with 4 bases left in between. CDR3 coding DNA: TGTGCCAGCAGTGTTAGCTCTGGGGCCAACGTCCTGACTTTC. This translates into CASSVSSGANVLTF.

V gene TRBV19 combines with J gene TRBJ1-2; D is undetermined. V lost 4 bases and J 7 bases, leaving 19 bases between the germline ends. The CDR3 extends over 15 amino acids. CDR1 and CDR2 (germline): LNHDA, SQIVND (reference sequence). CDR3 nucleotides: TGTGCCAGTAGTAGAGGAGCGGGTCTGGGGAGTGGCTACACCTTC. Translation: CASSRGAGLGSGYTF.

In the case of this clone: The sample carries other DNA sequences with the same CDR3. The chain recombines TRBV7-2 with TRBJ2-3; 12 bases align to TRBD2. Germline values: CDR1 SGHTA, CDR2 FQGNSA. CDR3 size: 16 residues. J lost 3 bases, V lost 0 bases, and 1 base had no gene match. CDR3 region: CASSLALAGGTDTQYF. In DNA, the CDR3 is TGTGCCAGCAGCTTAGCTCTAGCGGGAGGGACAGATACGCAGTATTTT.

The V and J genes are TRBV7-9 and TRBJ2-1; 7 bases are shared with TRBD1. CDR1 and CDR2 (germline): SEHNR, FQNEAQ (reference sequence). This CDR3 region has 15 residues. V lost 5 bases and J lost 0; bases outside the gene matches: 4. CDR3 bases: TGTGCCAGCAGCCCCGACAGGGCCTCCTACAATGAGCAGTTCTTC. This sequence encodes CASSPDRASYNEQFF.

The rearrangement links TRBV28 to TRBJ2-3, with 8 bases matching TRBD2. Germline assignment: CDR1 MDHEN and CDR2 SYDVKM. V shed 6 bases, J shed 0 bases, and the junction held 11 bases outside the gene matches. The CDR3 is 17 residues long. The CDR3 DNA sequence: TGTGCCAGCAGCCTCCGAAGACTAGCGACTAGCACAGATACGCAGTATTTT. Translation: CASSLRRLATSTDTQYF.

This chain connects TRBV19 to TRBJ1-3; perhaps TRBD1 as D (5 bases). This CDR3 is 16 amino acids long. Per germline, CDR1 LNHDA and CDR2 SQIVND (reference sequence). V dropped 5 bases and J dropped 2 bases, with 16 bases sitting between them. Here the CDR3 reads CASSALDTVAGNTIYF. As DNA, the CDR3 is TGTGCCAGTAGTGCATTGGACACCGTCGCTGGAAACACCATATATTTT.

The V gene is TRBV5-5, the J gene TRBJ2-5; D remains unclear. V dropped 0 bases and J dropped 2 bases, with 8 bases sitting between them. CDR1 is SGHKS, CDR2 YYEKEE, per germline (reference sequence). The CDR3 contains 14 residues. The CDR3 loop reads CASSLALRQETQYF. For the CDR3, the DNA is TGTGCCAGCAGCTTGGCCCTGAGACAAGAGACCCAGTACTTC. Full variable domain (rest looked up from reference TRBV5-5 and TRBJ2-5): DAGVTQSPTHLIKTRGQQVTLRCSPISGHKSVSWYQQVLGQGPQFIFQYYEKEERGRGNFPDRFSARQFPNYSSELNVNALLLGDSALYLCASSLALRQETQYFGPGTRLLVL.

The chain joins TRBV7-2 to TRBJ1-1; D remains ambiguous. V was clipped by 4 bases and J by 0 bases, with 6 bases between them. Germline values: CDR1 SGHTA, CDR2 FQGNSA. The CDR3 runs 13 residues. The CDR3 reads CASSSNLNTEAFF. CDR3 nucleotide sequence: TGTGCCAGCAGCTCAAATTTGAACACTGAAGCTTTCTTT.

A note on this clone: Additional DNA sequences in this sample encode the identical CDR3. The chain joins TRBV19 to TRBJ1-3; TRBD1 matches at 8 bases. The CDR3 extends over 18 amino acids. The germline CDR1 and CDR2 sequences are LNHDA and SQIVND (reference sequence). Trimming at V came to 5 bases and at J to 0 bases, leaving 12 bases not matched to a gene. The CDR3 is CASSLTGAVVSSGNTIYF. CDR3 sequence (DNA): TGTGCCAGTAGTTTGACAGGGGCCGTTGTCAGCTCTGGAAACACCATATATTTT.

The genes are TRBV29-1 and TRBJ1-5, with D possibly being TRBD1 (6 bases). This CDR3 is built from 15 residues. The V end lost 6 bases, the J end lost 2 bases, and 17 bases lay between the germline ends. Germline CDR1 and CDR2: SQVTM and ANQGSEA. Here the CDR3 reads CSVREGGSGNQPQHF. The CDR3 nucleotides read TGCAGCGTCAGGGAAGGGGGTTCTGGCAATCAGCCCCAGCATTTT.

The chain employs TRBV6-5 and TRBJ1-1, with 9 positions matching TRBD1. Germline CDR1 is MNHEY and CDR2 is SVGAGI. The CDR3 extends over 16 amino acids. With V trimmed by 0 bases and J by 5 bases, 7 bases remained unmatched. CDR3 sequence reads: CASSYSGTGRGTEAFF. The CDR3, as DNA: TGTGCCAGCAGTTACTCCGGGACAGGGCGCGGTACTGAAGCTTTCTTT.

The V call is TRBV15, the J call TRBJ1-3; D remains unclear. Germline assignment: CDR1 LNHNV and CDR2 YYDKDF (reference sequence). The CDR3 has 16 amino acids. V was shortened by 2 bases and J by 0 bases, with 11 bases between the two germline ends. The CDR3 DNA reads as TGTGCCACCAGCAGACCGGAGCTAGCCTCTGGAAACACCATATATTTT. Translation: CATSRPELASGNTIYF.

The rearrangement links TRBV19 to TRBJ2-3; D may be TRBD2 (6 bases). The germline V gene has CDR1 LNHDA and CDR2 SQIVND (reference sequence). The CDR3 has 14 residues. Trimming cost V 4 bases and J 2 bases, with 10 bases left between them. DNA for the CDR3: TGTGCCAGTAGTAGGGCGGGGATCACAGATACGCAGTATTTT. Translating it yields CASSRAGITDTQYF.

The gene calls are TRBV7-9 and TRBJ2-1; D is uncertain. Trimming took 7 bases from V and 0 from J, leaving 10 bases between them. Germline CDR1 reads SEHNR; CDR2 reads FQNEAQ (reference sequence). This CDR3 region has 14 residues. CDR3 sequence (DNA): TGTGCCAGCACCAGATCGAGCTCCTACAATGAGCAGTTCTTC. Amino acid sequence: CASTRSSSYNEQFF.

The CDR3 protein is CASSCTETQETQYF. The CDR3 DNA reads as TGTGCCAGCAGCTGCACAGAAACCCAAGAGACCCAGTACTTC. This rearrangement joins TRBV21-1 to TRBJ2-5; the table's D call, TRBD1, was not checked against the DNA. TRBV21-1 is deemed a pseudogene. The CDR3 runs 14 residues.

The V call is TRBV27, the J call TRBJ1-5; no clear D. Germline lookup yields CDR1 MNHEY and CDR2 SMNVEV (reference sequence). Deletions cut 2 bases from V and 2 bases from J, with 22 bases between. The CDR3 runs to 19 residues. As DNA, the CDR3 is TGTGCCAGCAGTTTAAGAGGGTCCCCGGCCCCTGAACGCAATCAGCCCCAGCATTTT. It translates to CASSLRGSPAPERNQPQHF.

The CDR3 DNA follows: TGTGCCAGCAAGCCCGGGACAGGGTCCGGGGAGCTGTTTTTT. Protein product: CASKPGTGSGELFF. V and J are TRBV2 and TRBJ2-2, with TRBD1 matching over 9 bases. This CDR3 has 14 residues. Germline trimming cut 7 bases from V and 6 bases from J; bases unmatched to any gene: 6. From germline, CDR1 is SNHLY and CDR2 FYNNEI.

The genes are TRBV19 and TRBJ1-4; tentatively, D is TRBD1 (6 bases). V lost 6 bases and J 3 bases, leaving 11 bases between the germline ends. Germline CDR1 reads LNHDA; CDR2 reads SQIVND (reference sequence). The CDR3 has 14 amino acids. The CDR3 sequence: CASRQGWANEKLFF. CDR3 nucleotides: TGTGCCAGTAGACAGGGTTGGGCTAATGAAAAACTGTTTTTT.

CDR3 region: CASLPLEGQGVNSPLHF. CDR3 sequence (DNA): TGTGCCAGCTTACCGCTGGAAGGACAGGGGGTTAATTCACCCCTCCACTTT. The rearrangement uses TRBV18 and TRBJ1-6; 10 nucleotides align to TRBD1. The CDR3 length is 17 residues. The germline CDR1 and CDR2 sequences are KGHSH and LQKENI. V dropped 7 bases and J dropped 6; count of bases not matched to a gene: 12.